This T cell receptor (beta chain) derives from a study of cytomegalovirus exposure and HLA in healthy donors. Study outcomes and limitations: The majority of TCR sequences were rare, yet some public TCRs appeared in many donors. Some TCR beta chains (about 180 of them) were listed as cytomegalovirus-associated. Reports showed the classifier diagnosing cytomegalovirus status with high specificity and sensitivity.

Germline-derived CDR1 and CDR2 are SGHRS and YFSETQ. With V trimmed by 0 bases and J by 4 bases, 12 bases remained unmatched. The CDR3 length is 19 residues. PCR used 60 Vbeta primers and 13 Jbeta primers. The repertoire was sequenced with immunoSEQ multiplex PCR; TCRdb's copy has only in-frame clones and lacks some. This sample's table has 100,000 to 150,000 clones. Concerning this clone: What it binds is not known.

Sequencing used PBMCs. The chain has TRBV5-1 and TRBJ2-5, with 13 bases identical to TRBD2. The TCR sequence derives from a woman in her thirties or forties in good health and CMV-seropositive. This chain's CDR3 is CASSLGPTSGRGGGETQYF. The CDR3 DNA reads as TGCGCCAGCAGCTTGGGGCCAACTAGCGGGAGGGGAGGAGGAGAGACCCAGTACTTC.